This T cell receptor (beta chain) was sequenced during a study of T cell clonotyping in hematopoietic cell transplantation. The CDR3 is 15 amino acids. Germline assignment: CDR1 MNHNS and CDR2 SASEGT. Between the trimmed V and J ends, which lost 5 bases and 10 bases, there was a span of 18 bases. Stated time point: recipient sample about 28 days before transplant, after cytoreduction. Sequencing was performed with immunoSEQ multiplex PCR; in TCRdb, only in-frame clones are kept and a portion is missing. The sample records about 80,000 clones, 90% to 97% being singletons. The sequence derives from a woman aged 45-65 years with acute myeloid leukemia. Some clones in this sample may be carry-over from other donors' samples. The sequenced sample was peripheral blood mononuclear cells, obtained before stem cell transplant. The rearrangement joins TRBV6-1 to TRBJ1-6; TRBD1 is a possible D gene (6 bases). CDR3 in amino acids: CASSQIQGTGSPLHF. DNA for the CDR3: TGTGCCAGCAGTCAAATACAGGGAACAGGCTCACCCCTCCACTTT.